This T cell receptor beta chain appears in the sequencing data of a study of T cell responses to AZD1222 COVID-19 vaccine. The assay was immunoSEQ multiplex PCR, and TCRdb's table has in-frame clones only and misses some. The table has 93,000 or so clones, 91% seen once. This CDR3 is built from 16 residues. Germline values: CDR1 DFQATT, CDR2 SNEGSKA (reference sequence). Germline trimming cut 3 bases from V and 0 bases from J; bases unmatched to any gene: 8. Study conclusions and caveats: The donors showed a predominance of white British ancestry and of females, with possible underestimation of clonal diversity.

Points on this clone: Its antigen is as yet unknown.

The V and J genes are TRBV20-1 and TRBJ2-3; 8 bases match TRBD2. This clonotype was sampled from an adult in good health. Material: peripheral blood, obtained on day 0 of AZD1222 vaccination. The CDR3 DNA is TGCAGTGCTAGTCGACAGACTAGCGCCAGCACAGATACGCAGTATTTT. It is translated as CSASRQTSASTDTQYF.